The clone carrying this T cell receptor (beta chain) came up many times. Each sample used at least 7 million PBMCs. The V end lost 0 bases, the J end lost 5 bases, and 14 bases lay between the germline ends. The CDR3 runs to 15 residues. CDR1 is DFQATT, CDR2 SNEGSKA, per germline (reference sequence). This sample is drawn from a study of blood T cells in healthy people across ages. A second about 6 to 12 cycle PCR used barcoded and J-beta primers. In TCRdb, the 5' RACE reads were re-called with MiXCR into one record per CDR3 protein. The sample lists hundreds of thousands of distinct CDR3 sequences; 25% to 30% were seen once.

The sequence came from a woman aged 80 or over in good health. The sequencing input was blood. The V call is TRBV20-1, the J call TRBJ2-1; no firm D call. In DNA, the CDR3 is TGCAGTGCTAGAGATCGAAGGTTTGGGAACAATGAGCAGTTCTTC. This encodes CSARDRRFGNNEQFF.